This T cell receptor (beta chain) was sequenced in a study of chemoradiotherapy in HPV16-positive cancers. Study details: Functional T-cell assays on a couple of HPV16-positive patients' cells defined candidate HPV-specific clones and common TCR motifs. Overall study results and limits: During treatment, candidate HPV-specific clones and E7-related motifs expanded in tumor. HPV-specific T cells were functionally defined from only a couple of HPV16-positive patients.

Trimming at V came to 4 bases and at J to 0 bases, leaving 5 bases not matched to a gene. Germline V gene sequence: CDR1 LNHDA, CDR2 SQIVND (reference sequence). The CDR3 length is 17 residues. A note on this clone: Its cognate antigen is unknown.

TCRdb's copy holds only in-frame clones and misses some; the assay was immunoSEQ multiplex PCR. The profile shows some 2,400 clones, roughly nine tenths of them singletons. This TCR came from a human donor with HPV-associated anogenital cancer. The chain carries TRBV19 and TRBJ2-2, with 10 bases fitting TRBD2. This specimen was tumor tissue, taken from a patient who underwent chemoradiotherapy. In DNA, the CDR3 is TGTGCCAGTAGTAAGCGGGAGGGCCTTGCGAACACCGGGGAGCTGTTTTTT. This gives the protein CASSKREGLANTGELFF.